The present entry profiles one TCR beta chain with its context. Its antigen is currently unknown. This CDR3 has 13 residues. The germline CDR1 and CDR2 sequences are DFQATT and SNEGSKA (reference sequence). Trimming pared 6 bases from V and 5 bases from J, leaving 16 bases between. Template switching (which added a universal primer site) was used, and cDNA carried unique molecular identifiers. Via MiXCR, TCRdb re-called the 5' RACE reads, giving one row per CDR3 protein. Among approximately 1.8 million distinct CDR3 sequences listed, 25% to 35% were seen once. The sample comes from a study of identical twins. Study findings and constraints: Within cord blood, abundant beta clonotypes carried fewer insertions, but memory repertoires showed no such trend. Out-of-frame TCR alpha sharing in monozygotic twins exceeded recombination model predictions. Twins' excess sharing was less marked for out-of-frame beta sequences.

The receptor's source is a newborn girl in good health. Specimen: cord blood. V gene TRBV20-1 combines with J gene TRBJ1-2; tentatively, D is TRBD1 (6 bases). The CDR3 reads CSASQGTPYGYTF. The CDR3 DNA sequence: TGCAGTGCGTCCCAAGGGACACCTTATGGCTACACCTTC.